What follows is one T cell receptor (beta chain) and its context. Germline CDR1 is SGDLS and CDR2 is YYNGEE. CDR3 length: 14 residues. J gave up 12 bases and V 3 bases, and 11 bases lay outside the gene matches. The data were taken from a study of T cells in tumors after PD-1 blockade. The overall study: During anti-PD-1 treatment, some patients continued daily vismodegib 150 mg. Mean per blood sample: about 110,000 templates (about 24,679-260,000), 36,536 unique clonotypes.

Template: tumor biopsy or peripheral blood genomic DNA, roughly 600-6,004 ng per sample. The repertoire was sequenced with immunoSEQ multiplex PCR; TCRdb's copy has only in-frame clones and lacks some. The table lists some 43,000 clones, roughly 80% of them singletons. Specimen: PBMCs, collected before anti-PD-1 treatment. The chain carries TRBV9 and TRBJ2-1; 8 bases line up with TRBD2. The source of this sequence is a human donor with basal cell carcinoma. The CDR3, as DNA: TGTGCCAGCAGCGAGTACGAGCGGGGGACCTCGCAGTTCTTC. Its protein is CASSEYERGTSQFF. The complete variable domain, with remaining parts taken from reference TRBV9 and TRBJ2-1, reads DSGVTQTPKHLITATGQRVTLRCSPRSGDLSVYWYQQSLDQGLQFLIQYYNGEERAKGNILERFSAQQFPDLHSELNLSSLELGDSALYFCASSEYERGTSQFFGPGTRLTVL.